This TCR beta chain was recorded in a study of cytomegalovirus exposure and HLA in healthy donors. Study observations and caveats: One variant, a missense change in DCLRE1C, was linked in a later analysis to TCR beta V- and J-gene trimming.

60 Vbeta and 13 Jbeta primers were used in PCR. Clones were sequenced by immunoSEQ multiplex PCR, and TCRdb holds only the in-frame ones, with some missing. The sample lists over 50,000 clones; 70% to 85% were seen once. V was pared by 5 bases and J by 5 bases, with 4 bases of the junction left unmatched. This CDR3 is 14 amino acids long. In germline, CDR1 is SGHTA, CDR2 FQGNSA. Remarks on this clone: Its antigen is still unknown.

This clonotype originated in a man between 35 and 55 years old in good health and CMV-seronegative. V and J are TRBV7-2 and TRBJ1-1; 11 nucleotides align to TRBD1. The material sequenced was PBMCs. The CDR3 reads CASSHGTGGTEAFF. CDR3 DNA sequence: TGTGCCAGCAGCCATGGGACAGGGGGAACTGAAGCTTTCTTT.